A single sample gave rise to the 30 T cell receptor beta chains below, sequenced in a study of OX40 agonist ivuxolimab in advanced cancers. The assay was immunoSEQ multiplex PCR, and TCRdb's table has in-frame clones only and misses some. The sample shows approximately 34,000 clones, approximately 91% of them seen only once. This specimen consisted of CD4+ or CD8+ T cells sorted from blood, obtained in a trial of the OX40 agonist ivuxolimab. The origin of the receptors is an adult with an advanced solid tumor such as melanoma, head and neck, liver or kidney cancer.

CDR3 loop: CASSLSGGPDTQYF. The CDR3 DNA reads TGTGCCAGCAGCCTGAGCGGGGGGCCTGATACGCAGTATTTT. The J gene is TRBJ2-3, the V gene TRBV14; TRBD2 agrees at 9 bases. The V and J ends lost 4 bases and 6 bases, in that order; junction bases with no gene match: 5. The CDR3 loop spans 14 amino acids. Germline CDR1 reads SGHDN; CDR2 reads FVKESK.

The chain combines TRBV2 with TRBJ2-1, with a tentative D call TRBD1 (6 bases). Germline CDR1 and CDR2: SNHLY and FYNNEI. The CDR3 is made up of 14 amino acids. Trimming removed 10 bases at V and 0 bases at J, with 13 bases between. The CDR3 DNA reads TGTGCCAAAGAAACAGGGAGCTCCTACAATGAGCAGTTCTTC. The encoded protein is CAKETGSSYNEQFF.

The chain is built from TRBV2 and TRBJ2-3; TRBD2 matches 13 bases. V gave up 8 bases and J gave up 3 bases; unmatched junction bases: 14. From germline, CDR1 is SNHLY and CDR2 FYNNEI. The CDR3 consists of 18 residues. This CDR3 reads CASSGTSGVIGGTDTQYF. CDR3 nucleotides: TGTGCCAGCTCGGGGACTAGCGGGGTTATCGGGGGGACAGATACGCAGTATTTT.

The chain recombines TRBV27 with TRBJ2-7; D gene ambiguous. This CDR3 region has 13 residues. Germline V lookup: CDR1 MNHEY, CDR2 SMNVEV (reference sequence). The ends were cut back, 4 bases at V and 3 bases at J, with 10 bases in the middle. CDR3 protein: CASSSESHYEQYF. In DNA, the CDR3 is TGTGCCAGCAGTTCAGAGTCCCACTACGAGCAGTACTTC.

The chain is built from TRBV4-3 and TRBJ1-1, with D hard to call. Trimming shortened V by 2 bases and J by 5 bases, and 21 bases separated the two germline ends. In germline, CDR1 is LGHNA, CDR2 YSLEER. The CDR3 covers 17 residues. Written as DNA, the CDR3 is TGCGCCAGCAGCCAACCCGGCCAGGTGGGGTCTGGGACTGAAGCTTTCTTT. It translates to CASSQPGQVGSGTEAFF.

This clone was observed once. This chain uses TRBV4-1 with TRBJ2-2, with D possibly TRBD2 on 6 matching bases. V lost 1 base, J lost 0 bases, and 12 bases lay in between. CDR1 is MGHRA, CDR2 YSYEKL, per germline. The CDR3 runs 17 residues. The CDR3 DNA reads as TGCGCCAGCAGCCAAGGATTTGGGGAGGCGAACACCGGGGAGCTGTTTTTT. This translates into CASSQGFGEANTGELFF.

This chain joins TRBV6-5 and TRBJ2-3; D gene unclear. The CDR3 length is 11 residues. Deletions cut 7 bases from V and 5 bases from J, with 7 bases between. In germline, CDR1 is MNHEY, CDR2 SVGAGI. CDR3 loop: CASKRGDTQYF. DNA of the CDR3: TGTGCCAGCAAGCGAGGAGATACGCAGTATTTT.

The table lists this clone with a count of one. The J gene is TRBJ1-6, the V gene TRBV6-6; 7 bases are shared with TRBD1. Germline loops: CDR1 MNHNY, CDR2 SVGAGI (reference sequence). There are 16 residues in the CDR3. The ends lost 4 bases at V and 5 bases at J; junction bases unmatched: 8. DNA for the CDR3: TGTGCCAGCAGTTTCGGGACAGCCCCCGATAATTCACCCCTCCACTTT. Its translation: CASSFGTAPDNSPLHF.

The chain carries TRBV4-3 and TRBJ2-6; TRBD1 or TRBD2 may be the D gene (5 bases each). CDR1 and CDR2 from the germline V gene are LGHNA and YSLEER. V lost 0 bases, J lost 0 bases, and 18 bases lay in between. The CDR3 is 20 amino acids. CDR3 sequence (DNA): TGCGCCAGCAGCCAAGATGATGGGCAGGGAGATATCTCTGGGGCCAACGTCCTGACTTTC. Protein sequence: CASSQDDGQGDISGANVLTF.

This clone was detected only once. J is TRBJ2-5 and V is TRBV7-8, with D possibly being TRBD2 (6 bases). V was pared by 7 bases and J by 2 bases, with 8 bases between. Germline CDR1 and CDR2: SGHVS and FQNEAQ. This CDR3 spans 12 amino acids. The CDR3 loop is CASTGEQETQYF. CDR3 nucleotide sequence: TGTGCCAGCACGGGGGAACAAGAGACCCAGTACTTC.

The rearrangement links TRBV6-5 to TRBJ1-5; possibly TRBD1 for D (6 bases). Germline CDR1 and CDR2: MNHEY and SVGAGI. This CDR3 region has 15 residues. The germline V and J ends were trimmed by 0 bases and 1 base, with 7 bases remaining between them. CDR3 DNA sequence: TGTGCCAGCAGTTACTCAGGGGGGAGCAATCAGCCCCAGCATTTT. As protein: CASSYSGGSNQPQHF.

The V call is TRBV4-2, the J call TRBJ2-3, with D perhaps matching TRBD1 (6 bases). CDR3 length: 14 residues. The ends were cut back, 4 bases at V and 3 bases at J, with 11 bases in the middle. Germline assignment: CDR1 LGHNA and CDR2 YNFKEQ. The CDR3 loop is CASSPQGGTDTQYF. The CDR3 DNA reads as TGTGCCAGCAGCCCACAGGGCGGAACAGATACGCAGTATTTT.

The chain links TRBV2 to TRBJ1-5; D gene uncertain. Germline CDR1 is SNHLY and CDR2 is FYNNEI. Trimming stripped 7 bases from V and 6 bases from J, with 16 bases between. This CDR3 contains 14 residues. The CDR3 region is CASTMGRGLQPQHF. In nucleotides, the CDR3 is TGTGCCAGCACTATGGGGAGAGGGCTTCAGCCCCAGCATTTT.

V and J are TRBV27 and TRBJ2-1; either TRBD1 or TRBD2 may supply D (5 bases each). The V end was cut by 3 bases, the J end by 5 bases, with 23 bases between. CDR3 length equals 18 residues. In germline, CDR1 is MNHEY, CDR2 SMNVEV (reference sequence). CDR3 nucleotide sequence: TGTGCCAGCAGTTTTAGGACTGGGGATCTGATAGGGGACAATGAGCAGTTCTTC. Translated, it gives CASSFRTGDLIGDNEQFF.

The DNA for the CDR3 is TGTGCCAGCAGTTTGCAGGGCTATAGCAATCAGCCCCAGCATTTT. Encoded protein: CASSLQGYSNQPQHF. The V and J genes are TRBV28 and TRBJ1-5; tentatively, D is TRBD1 (5 bases). V dropped 3 bases and J dropped 0 bases, with 9 bases sitting between them. In germline, CDR1 is MDHEN, CDR2 SYDVKM. This CDR3 spans 15 amino acids.

The rearrangement joins TRBV11-2 to TRBJ2-1, with TRBD2 matching 11 bases. CDR1 is SGHAT, CDR2 FQNNGV, per germline. The CDR3 totals 18 residues. V shed 6 bases, J shed 0 bases, and the junction held 10 bases outside the gene matches. CDR3: CASSIDLAGGLSYNEQFF. CDR3 DNA sequence: TGTGCCAGCAGTATCGATTTAGCGGGGGGGCTCTCCTACAATGAGCAGTTCTTC.

DNA for the CDR3: TGCGCCAGCAGTACGGACAGGGGCTACGAGCAGTACTTC. Protein: CASSTDRGYEQYF. The chain recombines TRBV10-2 with TRBJ2-7; the match to TRBD1 covers 9 bases. Germline V gives CDR1 WSHSY, CDR2 SAAADI. The CDR3 length is 13 residues. V was clipped by 5 bases and J by 3 bases; unmatched bases: 2.

The CDR3 sequence: CASSLNPKQAGLNTEAFF. The CDR3 DNA reads TGTGCCAGCAGCTTAAACCCCAAACAGGCTGGGTTGAACACTGAAGCTTTCTTT. J is TRBJ1-1 and V is TRBV7-3; maybe TRBD1 (5 bases). Germline CDR1 SGHTA, CDR2 FQGTGA. The germline V and J ends were trimmed by 1 base and 0 bases, with 18 bases remaining between them. CDR3 length: 18 residues.

The rearrangement links TRBV7-8 to TRBJ2-1, with a possible D match to TRBD1 (5 bases). V lost 5 bases and J lost 5, with 13 bases in between. The germline V gene has CDR1 SGHVS and CDR2 FQNEAQ. The CDR3 extends over 14 amino acids. In nucleotides, the CDR3 is TGTGCCAGCAGCCCAGGAGCCAGGGACAATGAGCAGTTCTTC. It is translated as CASSPGARDNEQFF.

The chain employs TRBV19 and TRBJ1-3; D gene ambiguous. Per germline, CDR1 LNHDA and CDR2 SQIVND (reference sequence). Trimming cost V 1 base and J 0 bases, with 10 bases left between them. The CDR3 extends over 16 amino acids. The CDR3 DNA reads as TGTGCCAGTAGTATAGGCTTCGGGAGCTCTGGAAACACCATATATTTT. Amino acid sequence: CASSIGFGSSGNTIYF.

V is TRBV12-2 and J is TRBJ2-7. TRBV12-2 is termed a pseudogene. CDR3 size: 12 residues. The CDR3 nucleotides are TGTGCAAGTCGCTTAGTCATGGACGAGCAGTACTTC. The encoded protein is CASRLVMDEQYF.

The chain joins TRBV28 to TRBJ2-7; D might be TRBD1 or TRBD2, each matching 5 bases. The CDR3 is 15 residues long. Germline V gives CDR1 MDHEN, CDR2 SYDVKM. The V end was cut by 6 bases, the J end by 2 bases, with 17 bases between. The CDR3 protein is CASSWGDSDTYEQYF. CDR3 bases: TGTGCCAGCAGCTGGGGAGACAGCGACACCTACGAGCAGTACTTC.

J is TRBJ1-1 and V is TRBV4-3; tentatively, D is TRBD1 (6 bases). CDR1 and CDR2 (germline): LGHNA, YSLEER. V was trimmed by 1 base and J by 5 bases, leaving 26 bases between them. The CDR3 totals 19 residues. The CDR3: CASSQVGVRGRPTRTEAFF. In DNA, the CDR3 is TGCGCCAGCAGCCAAGTGGGGGTCAGGGGTAGGCCGACGCGGACTGAAGCTTTCTTT.

The V and J genes are TRBV4-3 and TRBJ1-1; D unclear. Trimming cost V 0 bases and J 4 bases, with 15 bases left between them. The CDR3 consists of 16 residues. CDR1 and CDR2 (germline): LGHNA, YSLEER. The CDR3 protein is CASSQDLGTASTEAFF. Written as DNA, the CDR3 is TGCGCCAGCAGCCAAGATTTGGGAACAGCGTCCACTGAAGCTTTCTTT.

The chain employs TRBV4-1 and TRBJ2-4; 11 bases line up with TRBD2. This CDR3 has 19 residues. Germline V CDR1 and CDR2: MGHRA, YSYEKL. The V gene end was trimmed by 1 base and the J gene end by 4 bases; junction bases not matched to a gene: 12. The CDR3 DNA reads as TGCGCCAGCAGCCAAGCCAATATCGACCTAGCGGGGGGTAAAAACATTCAGTACTTC. Translated: CASSQANIDLAGGKNIQYF.

The genes are TRBV21-1 and TRBJ2-7; the listed D gene, TRBD2, was not tested against the DNA. TRBV21-1 is a known pseudogene. The CDR3 sequence is 18 residues long. CDR3 bases: TGTGCCAGCAGCAAAGAGGTAGCGGGGGGACTTCACTCCTACGAGCAGTACTTC. The encoded protein is CASSKEVAGGLHSYEQYF.

The rearrangement uses TRBV25-1 and TRBJ2-2, with a tentative D call TRBD1 (5 bases). Looked up from germline, CDR1 is MGHDK and CDR2 is SYGVNS. The CDR3 totals 11 residues. V was cut by 8 bases and J by 6 bases, with 7 bases left in between. The CDR3 loop reads CASGQAGELFF. Here the CDR3 DNA reads TGTGCCAGCGGACAAGCCGGGGAGCTGTTTTTT.

This clone was seen a single time. The chain is built from TRBV11-2 and TRBJ2-3; D is ambiguous. Looked up from germline, CDR1 is SGHAT and CDR2 is FQNNGV. CDR3 length equals 13 residues. The V end lost 1 base, the J end lost 5 bases, and 7 bases lay between the germline ends. The CDR3 sequence is CASSLVGKDTQYF. In DNA, the CDR3 is TGTGCCAGCAGCTTAGTAGGAAAAGATACGCAGTATTTT.

This clone appeared once. The CDR3 sequence is CASSQAGVGAYNEQFF. The DNA for the CDR3 is TGTGCCAGCAGCCAGGCCGGGGTCGGCGCCTACAATGAGCAGTTCTTC. The chain couples TRBV4-2 to TRBJ2-1, with D perhaps matching TRBD2 (5 bases). This CDR3 comprises 16 residues. V lost 3 bases to trimming and J lost 2 bases, with 14 bases between them. The germline gives CDR1 LGHNA, CDR2 YNFKEQ.

The genes are TRBV2 and TRBJ2-1, with 10 positions matching TRBD2. CDR3 length: 18 residues. Germline trimming cut 8 bases from V and 0 bases from J; bases unmatched to any gene: 13. Germline-derived CDR1 and CDR2 are SNHLY and FYNNEI. The CDR3 is CASAPRTSGAISYNEQFF. In DNA, the CDR3 is TGTGCCAGCGCACCCAGAACTAGCGGGGCTATCTCCTACAATGAGCAGTTCTTC.